These T cell receptor beta chains were read from a single sample in a study of identical twins. TCRdb re-analysed the 5' RACE reads in MiXCR, keeping a single row per CDR3 protein. The sample yields roughly 480,000 distinct CDR3 sequences, roughly a quarter seen once. The same data also went into a second study, on T cells expressing NK-cell markers.

Sequenced sample: CD4+ T cells sorted from blood. The receptors were sampled from a woman younger than 35 in good health. CDR3s include the opening cysteine and the closing phenylalanine or tryptophan. Each record gives: CDR3 length, D gene, J gene, clone size, V gene, CDR3 DNA, CDR3 protein. The D gene is left open where the match is weak. Expanded clones get a size class; other rows say once, few or many, or leave the size out.

11,TRBD2,TRBJ2-3,few,TRBV20-1,TGCAGTGGGGGGGGTACAGATACGCAGTATTTT,CSGGGTDTQYF
16,TRBD2,TRBJ2-5,NA,TRBV20-1,TGCAGTGCTAGAGATCTCCTAGCGGGGGATGGGGAGACCCAGTACTTC,CSARDLLAGDGETQYF
15,NA,TRBJ2-1,few,TRBV7-9,TGTGCCAGCAGCTTCCCGACTAGGGACTACAATGAGCAGTTCTTC,CASSFPTRDYNEQFF
16,NA,TRBJ2-1,few,TRBV15,TGTGCCACCAGCAGAGGGCCAGGCACCCCCTCCAATGAGCAGTTCTTC,CATSRGPGTPSNEQFF
16,NA,TRBJ2-1,few,TRBV7-9,TGTGCCAGCAGCTTAGGGGCTCGCGGGGCCTACAATGAGCAGTTCTTC,CASSLGARGAYNEQFF
17,NA,TRBJ2-3,few,TRBV20-1,TGCAGTGCTAGAGATCGGGGACGGTATGGGAGCACAGATACGCAGTATTTT,CSARDRGRYGSTDTQYF
15,NA,TRBJ2-4,few,TRBV5-1,TGCGCCAGCAGCTCCGAACGAGGGACCAAAAACATTCAGTACTTC,CASSSERGTKNIQYF
16,NA,TRBJ2-6,NA,TRBV19,TGTGCCAGTAGTATTGGAGGGGCCTCTGGGGCCAACGTCCTGACTTTC,CASSIGGASGANVLTF
14,TRBD2,TRBJ2-7,once,TRBV11-3,TGTGCCAGCAGCCCGGGACTAGTAGGCCACGAGCAGTACTTC,CASSPGLVGHEQYF
16,TRBD2,TRBJ2-3,NA,TRBV28,TGTGCACACACCCGGGGGCTAGCGGGGCTTACAGATACGCAGTATTTT,CAHTRGLAGLTDTQYF
12,TRBD1,TRBJ1-4,NA,TRBV9,TGTGCCAGCAGCAGATCCGGGACAGGACTGTTTTTT,CASSRSGTGLFF
16,NA,TRBJ1-1,many,TRBV6-1,TGTGCCAGCAGTGATAGGAGGCTAGCCCAAAACACTGAAGCTTTCTTT,CASSDRRLAQNTEAFF
14,NA,TRBJ2-1,NA,TRBV20-1,TGCAGTGCTCATTCCCCCTTAGGCGGTTATGAGCAGTTCTTC,CSAHSPLGGYEQFF
15,NA,TRBJ2-3,few,TRBV6-5,TGTGCCAGCAGTTGGGGACCGCCTAGCACAGATACGCAGTATTTT,CASSWGPPSTDTQYF
14,NA,TRBJ2-3,once,TRBV9,TGTGCCAGCAGCGTAGCTGACAGGCTTGATACGCAGTATTTT,CASSVADRLDTQYF
15,TRBD2,TRBJ2-2,NA,TRBV30,TGTGCCTGGAGTTTGGGACTAGGGAACACCGGGGAGCTGTTTTTT,CAWSLGLGNTGELFF
13,NA,TRBJ1-1,many,TRBV4-3,TGCGCCAGCAGCCAAGGGGTGAACACTGAAGCTTTCTTT,CASSQGVNTEAFF
13,NA,TRBJ2-5,NA,TRBV10-3,TGTGCCATCAGTGAGGGGGGCCAAGAGACCCAGTACTTC,CAISEGGQETQYF
13,NA,TRBJ2-7,NA,TRBV20-1,TGCAGTGCTTATGCGGAGGGCCGGTACGAGCAGTACTTC,CSAYAEGRYEQYF
13,NA,TRBJ2-7,NA,TRBV9,TGTGCCAGCAGCGTAATCCCTGGACAGGAGCAGTACTTC,CASSVIPGQEQYF
17,NA,TRBJ2-2,NA,TRBV11-3,TGTGCCAGCAGCCCCTCCTACGGATTCCAGAACACCGGGGAGCTGTTTTTT,CASSPSYGFQNTGELFF
13,NA,TRBJ2-1,NA,TRBV20-1,TGCACCCCCTGGGACTCCGGAAACAATGAGCAGTTCTTC,CTPWDSGNNEQFF
15,TRBD1,TRBJ2-5,few,TRBV15,TGTGCCACCAGCATACGTCCGGGACAGGGTCGAGCCCAGTACTTC,CATSIRPGQGRAQYF
12,NA,TRBJ2-1,few,TRBV10-3,TGTGCCATCAGCCTAGCGTACAATGAGCAGTTCTTC,CAISLAYNEQFF
14,NA,TRBJ1-1,few,TRBV20-1,TGCAGTGCTAGTGGCGGGGGACGGGGGACTGAAGCTTTCTTT,CSASGGGRGTEAFF
13,NA,TRBJ2-3,few,TRBV4-3,TGCGCCAGCAGCCAACAGGGCACAGATACGCAGTATTTT,CASSQQGTDTQYF
15,NA,TRBJ2-7,NA,TRBV27,TGTGCCAGCAGTGTGGAGAGAGCTCACTCCTACGAGCAGTACTTC,CASSVERAHSYEQYF
15,NA,TRBJ2-2,few,TRBV6-2/TRBV6-3,TGTGCCAGCAGTTACTGGGGACAATCTACCGGGGAGCTGTTTTTT,CASSYWGQSTGELFF
13,NA,TRBJ2-5,NA,TRBV2,TGTGCCAGCAAAGTAACTAGAGGGGAGACCCAGTACTTC,CASKVTRGETQYF
14,NA,TRBJ2-6,once,TRBV30,TGTGCCTGGGTCAGGGGTGGCGGGGCCAACGTCCTGACTTTC,CAWVRGGGANVLTF
16,NA,TRBJ2-7,NA,TRBV12-3/TRBV12-4,TGTGCCAGCAGCATTCGGCTAGGCGGTCCCGTCTACGAGCAGTACTTC,CASSIRLGGPVYEQYF
13,NA,TRBJ2-7,few,TRBV18,TGTGCCAGCTCACCAACAGCCTTCTACGAGCAGTACTTC,CASSPTAFYEQYF
14,TRBD2,TRBJ2-1,few,TRBV20-1,TGCAGTGGCGCTACTAGCGGCTCCTACAATGAGCAGTTCTTC,CSGATSGSYNEQFF
15,TRBD1,TRBJ1-1,few,TRBV10-3,TGTGCCATCAGTGGGCCGGGACAGGGTAACACTGAAGCTTTCTTT,CAISGPGQGNTEAFF
11,NA,TRBJ2-3,NA,TRBV7-6,TGTGCCAGCAGCCGAGCGGCTACGCAGTATTTT,CASSRAATQYF
16,NA,TRBJ2-1,few,TRBV20-1,TGCAGTGCTAGAATCGGAGCCTTTGGTGCCAGGAATGAGCAGTTCTTC,CSARIGAFGARNEQFF
18,NA,TRBJ2-1,few,TRBV21-1,TGTGCCAGCAGCGTCTGTCTAGCGGGAGTGAGCTCCTACAATGAGCAGTTCTTC,CASSVCLAGVSSYNEQFF
11,NA,TRBJ2-5,NA,TRBV20-1,TGCAGTGCCCAGATGAGGGAGACCCAGTACTTC,CSAQMRETQYF
15,NA,TRBJ1-5,few,TRBV9,TGTGCCAGCAGCGTAGGGCAGTATAGCAATCAGCCCCAGCATTTT,CASSVGQYSNQPQHF
15,NA,TRBJ2-3,NA,TRBV20-1,TGCAGTGCTAGAGTCGGACCCACTCTCCCAGATACGCAGTATTTT,CSARVGPTLPDTQYF
14,TRBD1,TRBJ2-2,NA,TRBV5-1,TGCGCCAGCAGCCTCACAGGGGTGCCCGGGGAGCTGTTTTTT,CASSLTGVPGELFF
13,NA,TRBJ1-2,few,TRBV7-3,TGTGCCAGCAGCTCTAACAGGGCCCATGGCTACACCTTC,CASSSNRAHGYTF
12,NA,TRBJ1-5,NA,TRBV7-2,TGTGCCAGGGGGGGCAGGGAGCAGCCCCAGCATTTT,CARGGREQPQHF
13,NA,TRBJ2-3,few,TRBV20-1,TGCAGCGGGGAGGCCTTGGGGACAGATACGCAGTATTTT,CSGEALGTDTQYF
14,TRBD1,TRBJ1-2,NA,TRBV20-1,TGCAGTGCTAGAGTTGAGGGACAGGGGCATGGCTACACCTTC,CSARVEGQGHGYTF
11,NA,TRBJ1-1,NA,TRBV29-1,TGCAGCGTTGAAAAATGGCCTGAAGCTTTCTTT,CSVEKWPEAFF
15,NA,TRBJ2-2,NA,TRBV2,TGTGCCAGCAGAAGACCGGGACTCATGACCGGGGAGCTGTTTTTT,CASRRPGLMTGELFF
14,TRBD1,TRBJ1-5,few,TRBV15,TGTGCCACCAGCCTACAGGGGAGCAATCAGCCCCAGCATTTT,CATSLQGSNQPQHF
13,NA,TRBJ2-1,many,TRBV5-6,TGTGCCAGCACCCGGGGGCCAAACAATGAGCAGTTCTTC,CASTRGPNNEQFF
13,TRBD2,TRBJ2-1,NA,TRBV6-1,TGTGCCACCCAACCCGGGACTAGGAATGGGCAGTTCTTC,CATQPGTRNGQFF
14,TRBD2,TRBJ2-7,NA,TRBV10-3,TGTGCCATCAGTGAGTCGGTTGGGGGGGGCGAGCAGTACTTC,CAISESVGGGEQYF
12,NA,TRBJ2-7,few,TRBV20-1,TGCAGTGCTAAACGGACTGCCTACGAGCAGTACTTC,CSAKRTAYEQYF
14,TRBD2,TRBJ2-2,few,TRBV20-1,TGCAGTGCTAGGAGGGCGGGGGATACCGGGGAGCTGTTTTTT,CSARRAGDTGELFF